A selection of T cell receptor beta chains follows, all from one sample in a study of monozygotic twins with inflammatory bowel disease. TCRdb re-called the 5' RACE reads; every CDR3 protein appears as one record, without DNA. With 350,000 to 400,000 distinct CDR3 sequences in the sample, the ten largest clones hold just over 2.5%. Sequenced input: blood. These TCRs come from a human donor with ulcerative colitis or Crohn's disease, or a healthy co-twin of an affected twin (not recorded which). Both conserved end residues are part of each CDR3. Fields, in order: J gene, CDR3 length, V gene, CDR3 protein.

>TRBJ2-5|15|TRBV7-6
CASSLVRVSGETQYF
>TRBJ2-3|11|TRBV12-3/TRBV12-4
CASSFRDTQYF
>TRBJ2-3|14|TRBV7-3
CASSLRPSTDTQYF
>TRBJ2-3|14|TRBV6-2/TRBV6-3
CASRTRQSTDTQYF
>TRBJ2-1|15|TRBV5-4
CASSPSAGTRNEQFF
>TRBJ2-1|15|TRBV6-2/TRBV6-3
CASQPLAGEHNEQFF
>TRBJ1-2|13|TRBV6-5
CASSLQGTYGYTF
>TRBJ1-1|14|TRBV4-2
CASSQGVENTEAFF
>TRBJ2-1|16|TRBV12-3/TRBV12-4
CASYKIGRVSYNEQFF
>TRBJ1-1|15|TRBV4-3
CASSQKTGGFTEAFF
>TRBJ2-4|12|TRBV2
CASSEAGNIQYF
>TRBJ1-2|14|TRBV18
CASSPIDSNYGYTF
>TRBJ1-1|15|TRBV6-5
CASSWGGGMNTEAFF
>TRBJ2-5|13|TRBV18
CASSRQGAETQYF
>TRBJ2-5|14|TRBV9
CASSVSGSQETQYF
>TRBJ2-3|14|TRBV20-1
CSVPPGTSRDTQYF
>TRBJ2-7|15|TRBV20-1
CSARGLAGGSGEQYF
>TRBJ2-2|18|TRBV25-1
CASTPSPGQGADTGELFF
>TRBJ1-3|16|TRBV20-1
CSASLRTGVLGNTIYF
>TRBJ2-7|17|TRBV28
CASSPTPSGGRAYEQYF
>TRBJ2-7|17|TRBV6-2/TRBV6-3
CASRPLQTTWYSYEQYF
>TRBJ2-7|14|TRBV6-1
CASTRDRGLAEQYF